This T cell receptor beta chain was obtained from a study of blood T cells in healthy people across ages. Researchers report isolating at least 7 million PBMCs per sample. CDR1 and CDR2 from the germline V gene are SGHDT and YYEEEE. This CDR3 is built from 14 residues. A sample-barcoded 5' primer and a J-beta primer mix were used in a second PCR of about 7 to 12 cycles. TCRdb called the 5' RACE reads again in MiXCR, with one record for every CDR3 protein. The sample has about 720,000 distinct CDR3 sequences; 20% to 30% are singletons. These sequences were also reported in another study, on T cells of mothers and their children.

The origin of this receptor is a boy younger than 18 in good health. Sequenced input: blood. The chain recombines TRBV5-6 with TRBJ2-5; the D gene is possibly TRBD2 (6 bases). TRBJ2-1 matches the DNA end more closely, so the J call is doubtful. The CDR3 bases are TGTGCCAGCAGCTTGGGGGAGCGCGGGGAAGAGCAGTTCTTC. It is translated as CASSLGERGEEQFF.